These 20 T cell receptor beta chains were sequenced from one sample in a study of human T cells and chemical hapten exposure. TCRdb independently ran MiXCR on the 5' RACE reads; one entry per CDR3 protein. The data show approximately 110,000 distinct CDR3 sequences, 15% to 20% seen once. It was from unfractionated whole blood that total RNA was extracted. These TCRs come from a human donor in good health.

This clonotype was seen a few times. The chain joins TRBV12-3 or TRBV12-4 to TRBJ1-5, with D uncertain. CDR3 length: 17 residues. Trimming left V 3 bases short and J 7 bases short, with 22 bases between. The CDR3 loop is CASSFSSPGPSSQPQHF. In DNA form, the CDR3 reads TGTGCCAGCAGTTTCTCATCCCCGGGCCCGAGCAGCCAGCCCCAGCATTTT.

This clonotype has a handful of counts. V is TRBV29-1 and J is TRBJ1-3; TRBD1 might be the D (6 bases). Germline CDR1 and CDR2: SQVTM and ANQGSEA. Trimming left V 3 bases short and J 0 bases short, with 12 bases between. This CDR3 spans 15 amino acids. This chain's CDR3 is CSVDDRPYSGNTIYF. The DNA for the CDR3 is TGCAGCGTTGACGACAGGCCTTACTCTGGAAACACCATATATTTT.

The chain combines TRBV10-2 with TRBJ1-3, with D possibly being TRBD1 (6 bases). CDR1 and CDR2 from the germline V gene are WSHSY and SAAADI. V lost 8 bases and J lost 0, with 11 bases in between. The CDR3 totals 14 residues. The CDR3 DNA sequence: TGCGCCAGCCGTGGCAGGGGCTCTGGAAACACCATATATTTT. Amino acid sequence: CASRGRGSGNTIYF.

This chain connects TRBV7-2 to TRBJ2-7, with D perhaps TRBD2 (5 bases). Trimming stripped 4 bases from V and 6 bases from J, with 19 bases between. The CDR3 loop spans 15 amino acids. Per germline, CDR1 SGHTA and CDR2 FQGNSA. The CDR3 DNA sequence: TGTGCCAGCAGCTCCCTCCTAGGTGGGAGAAGCGAGCAGTACTTC. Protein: CASSSLLGGRSEQYF.

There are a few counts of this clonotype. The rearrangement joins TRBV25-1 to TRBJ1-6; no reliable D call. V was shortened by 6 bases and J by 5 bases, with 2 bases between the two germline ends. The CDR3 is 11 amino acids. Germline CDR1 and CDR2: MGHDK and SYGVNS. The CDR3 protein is CASRDNSPLHF. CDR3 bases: TGTGCCAGCAGGGATAATTCACCCCTCCACTTT.

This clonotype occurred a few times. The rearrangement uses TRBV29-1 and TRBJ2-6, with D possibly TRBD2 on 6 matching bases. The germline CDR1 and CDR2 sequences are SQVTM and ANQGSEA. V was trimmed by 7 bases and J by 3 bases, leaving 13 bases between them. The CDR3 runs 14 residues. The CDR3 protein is CSAQGGVGANVLTF. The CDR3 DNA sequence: TGCAGCGCTCAAGGCGGGGTTGGGGCCAACGTCCTGACTTTC.

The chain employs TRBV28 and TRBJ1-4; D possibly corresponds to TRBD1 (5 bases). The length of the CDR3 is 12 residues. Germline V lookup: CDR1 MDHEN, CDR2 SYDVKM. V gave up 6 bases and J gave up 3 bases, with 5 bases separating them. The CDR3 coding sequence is TGTGCCAGCAGGACAGCTAATGAAAAACTGTTTTTT. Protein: CASRTANEKLFF.

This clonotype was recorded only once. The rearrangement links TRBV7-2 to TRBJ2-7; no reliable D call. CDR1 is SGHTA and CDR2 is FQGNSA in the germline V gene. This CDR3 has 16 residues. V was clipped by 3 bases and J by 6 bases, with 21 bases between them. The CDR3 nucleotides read TGTGCCAGCAGCTTTACCAAGGGCAGCCCCGTCCGCGAGCAGTACTTC. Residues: CASSFTKGSPVREQYF.

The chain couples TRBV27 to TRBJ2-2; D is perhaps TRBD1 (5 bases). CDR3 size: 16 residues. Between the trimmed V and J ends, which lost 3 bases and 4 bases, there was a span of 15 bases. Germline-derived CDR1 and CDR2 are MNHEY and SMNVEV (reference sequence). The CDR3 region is CASSFKAGWRTGELFF. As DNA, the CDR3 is TGTGCCAGCAGTTTTAAGGCAGGGTGGCGCACCGGGGAGCTGTTTTTT.

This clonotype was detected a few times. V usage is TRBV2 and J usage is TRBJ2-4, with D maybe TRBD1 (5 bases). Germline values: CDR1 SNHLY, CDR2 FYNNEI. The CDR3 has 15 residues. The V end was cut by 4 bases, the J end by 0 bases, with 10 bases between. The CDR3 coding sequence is TGTGCCAGCAGTGGCCAGGGTCTAGCCAAAAACATTCAGTACTTC. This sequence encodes CASSGQGLAKNIQYF.

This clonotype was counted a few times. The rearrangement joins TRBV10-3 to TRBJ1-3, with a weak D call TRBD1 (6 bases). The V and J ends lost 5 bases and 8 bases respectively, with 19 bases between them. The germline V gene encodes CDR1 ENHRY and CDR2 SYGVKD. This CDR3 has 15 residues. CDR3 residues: CAISLSGGDTDTIYF. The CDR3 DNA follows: TGTGCCATCAGTCTATCCGGGGGGGACACGGACACCATATATTTT.

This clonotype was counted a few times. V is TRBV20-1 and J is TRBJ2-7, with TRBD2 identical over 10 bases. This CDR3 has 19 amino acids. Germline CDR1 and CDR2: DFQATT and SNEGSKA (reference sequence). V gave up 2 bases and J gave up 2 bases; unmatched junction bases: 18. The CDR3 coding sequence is TGCAGTGCTAGATCGGAGGGCTCTTTAGCGGGAGGATCCCCCTACGAGCAGTACTTC. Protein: CSARSEGSLAGGSPYEQYF.

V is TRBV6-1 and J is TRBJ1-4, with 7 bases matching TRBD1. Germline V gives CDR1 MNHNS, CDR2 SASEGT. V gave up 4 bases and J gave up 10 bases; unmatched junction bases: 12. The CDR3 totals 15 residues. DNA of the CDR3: TGTGCCAGCAGTGTGGACAGGTCTTCCCTCGGAAAACTGTTTTTT. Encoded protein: CASSVDRSSLGKLFF.

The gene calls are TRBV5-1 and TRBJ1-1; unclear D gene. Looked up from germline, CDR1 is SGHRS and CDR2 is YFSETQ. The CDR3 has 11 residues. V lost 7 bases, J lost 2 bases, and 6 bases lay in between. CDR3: CASAGNTEAFF. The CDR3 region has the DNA TGCGCCAGCGCAGGCAACACTGAAGCTTTCTTT.

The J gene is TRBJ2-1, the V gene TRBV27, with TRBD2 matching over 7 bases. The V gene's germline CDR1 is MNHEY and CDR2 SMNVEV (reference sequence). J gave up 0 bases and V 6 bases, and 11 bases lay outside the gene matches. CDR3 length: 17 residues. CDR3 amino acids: CASSRLAGGSSYNEQFF. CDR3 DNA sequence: TGTGCCAGCAGCAGGTTAGCGGGCGGTAGCTCCTACAATGAGCAGTTCTTC.

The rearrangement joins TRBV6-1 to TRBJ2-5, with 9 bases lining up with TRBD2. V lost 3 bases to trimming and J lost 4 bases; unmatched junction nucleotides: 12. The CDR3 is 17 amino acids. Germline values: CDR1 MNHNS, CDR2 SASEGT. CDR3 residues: CASSDDFLAGVGETQYF. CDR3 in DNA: TGTGCCAGCAGTGACGATTTCTTAGCGGGAGTCGGAGAGACCCAGTACTTC.

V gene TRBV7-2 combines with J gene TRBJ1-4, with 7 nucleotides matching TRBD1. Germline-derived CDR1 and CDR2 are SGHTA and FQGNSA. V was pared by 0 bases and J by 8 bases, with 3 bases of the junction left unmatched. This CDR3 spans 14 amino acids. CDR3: CASSLAGQSEKLFF. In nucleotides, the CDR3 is TGTGCCAGCAGCTTAGCGGGACAGTCAGAAAAACTGTTTTTT.

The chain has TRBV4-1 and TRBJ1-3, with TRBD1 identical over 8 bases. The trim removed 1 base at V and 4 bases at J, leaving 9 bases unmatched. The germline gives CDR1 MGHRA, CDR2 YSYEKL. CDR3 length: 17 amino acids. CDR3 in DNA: TGCGCCAGCAGCCAAGGAAGGCAGGGGGCGCGAGGAAACACCATATATTTT. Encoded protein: CASSQGRQGARGNTIYF.

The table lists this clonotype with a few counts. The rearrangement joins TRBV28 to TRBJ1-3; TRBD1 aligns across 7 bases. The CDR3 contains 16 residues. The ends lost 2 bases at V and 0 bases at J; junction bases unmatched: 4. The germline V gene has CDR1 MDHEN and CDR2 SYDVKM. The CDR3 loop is CASSLDRVTSGNTIYF. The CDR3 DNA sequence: TGTGCCAGCAGTTTAGACAGGGTAACCTCTGGAAACACCATATATTTT.

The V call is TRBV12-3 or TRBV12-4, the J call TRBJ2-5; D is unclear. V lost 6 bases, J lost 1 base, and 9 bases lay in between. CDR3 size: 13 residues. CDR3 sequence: CASSTQVQETQYF. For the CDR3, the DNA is TGTGCCAGCAGCACCCAGGTCCAAGAGACCCAGTACTTC.